This T cell receptor beta chain was retrieved from a study of T cell responses to AZD1222 COVID-19 vaccine. The wider study: Recipients boosted at about 4 weeks or about 12 weeks are pooled. Overall study findings and caveats: Spike-specific TCR breadth rose after two AZD1222 doses, and depth rose as well. Donor demographics were predominantly white British with a female majority; clonal diversity may be underestimated.

V trimming: 3 bases; J trimming: 8 bases; junction bases outside the gene matches: 7. The CDR3 totals 14 residues. Germline V gives CDR1 GTSNPN, CDR2 SVGIG (reference sequence). On this clone itself: Its target is unknown.

Only in-frame clones appear in the TCRdb table, and some are missing; sequencing was by immunoSEQ multiplex PCR. The top ten hold 1.6% of the sample, which has about 170,000 clones, more than 90% seen once. The source was peripheral blood, collected on day 0 of AZD1222 vaccination. J is TRBJ2-1 and V is TRBV30; the match to TRBD2 covers 10 bases. The sequence derives from an adult in good health. CDR3 sequence reads: CAWRPSGRGHEQFF. As DNA, the CDR3 is TGTGCCTGGAGGCCCAGCGGGAGGGGACATGAGCAGTTCTTC.